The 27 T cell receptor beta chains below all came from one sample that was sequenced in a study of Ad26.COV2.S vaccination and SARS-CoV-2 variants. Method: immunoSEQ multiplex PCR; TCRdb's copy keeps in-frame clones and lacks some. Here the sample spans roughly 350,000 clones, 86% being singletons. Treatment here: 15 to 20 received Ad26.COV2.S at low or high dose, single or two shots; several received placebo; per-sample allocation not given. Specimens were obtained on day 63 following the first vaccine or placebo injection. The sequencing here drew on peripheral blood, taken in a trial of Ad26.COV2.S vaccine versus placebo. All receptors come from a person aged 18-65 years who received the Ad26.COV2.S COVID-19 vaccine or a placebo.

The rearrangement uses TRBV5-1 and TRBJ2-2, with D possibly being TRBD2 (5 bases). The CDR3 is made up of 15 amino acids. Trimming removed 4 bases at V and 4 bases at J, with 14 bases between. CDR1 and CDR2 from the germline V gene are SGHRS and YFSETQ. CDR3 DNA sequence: TGCGCCAGCAGCCACGGAGGAATCGGCACCGGGGAGCTGTTTTTT. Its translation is CASSHGGIGTGELFF.

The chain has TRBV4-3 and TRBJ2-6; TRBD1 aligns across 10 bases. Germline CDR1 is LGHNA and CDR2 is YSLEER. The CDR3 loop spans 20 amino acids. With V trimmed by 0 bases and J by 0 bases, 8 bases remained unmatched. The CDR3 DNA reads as TGCGCCAGCAGCCAAGATGTGGGGACAGGGGCTTTCTCTGGGGCCAACGTCCTGACTTTC. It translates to CASSQDVGTGAFSGANVLTF.

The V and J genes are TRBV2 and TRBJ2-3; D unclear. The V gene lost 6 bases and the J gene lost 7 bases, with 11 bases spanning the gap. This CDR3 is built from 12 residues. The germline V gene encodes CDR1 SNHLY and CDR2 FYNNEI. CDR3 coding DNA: TGTGCCAGCAGGTCTCAGTTAAATACGCAGTATTTT. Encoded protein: CASRSQLNTQYF.

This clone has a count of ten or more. The CDR3 loop reads CASSPRLAGSGYGYTF. Written as DNA, the CDR3 is TGTGCCAGCTCACCACGTCTTGCAGGTAGTGGCTATGGCTACACCTTC. The rearrangement joins TRBV18 to TRBJ1-2, with no clear D. Trimming stripped 1 base from V and 4 bases from J, with 16 bases between. Germline V CDR1 and CDR2: KGHSH, LQKENI. The CDR3 covers 16 residues.

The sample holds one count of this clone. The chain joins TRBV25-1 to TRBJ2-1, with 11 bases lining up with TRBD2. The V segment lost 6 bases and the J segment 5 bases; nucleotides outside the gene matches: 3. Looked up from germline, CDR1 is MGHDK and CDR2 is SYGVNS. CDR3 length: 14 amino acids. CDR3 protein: CASRTSGINNEQFF. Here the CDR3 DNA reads TGTGCCAGCAGGACTAGCGGGATAAACAATGAGCAGTTCTTC.

This CDR3 reads CASSQAGGSQPQHF. Written as DNA, the CDR3 is TGCGCCAGCAGCCAAGCTGGGGGTTCTCAGCCCCAGCATTTT. The chain carries TRBV4-3 and TRBJ1-5, with D perhaps matching TRBD1 (5 bases). This CDR3 spans 14 amino acids. CDR1 and CDR2 from the germline V gene are LGHNA and YSLEER. V was shortened by 1 base and J by 6 bases, with 10 bases between the two germline ends.

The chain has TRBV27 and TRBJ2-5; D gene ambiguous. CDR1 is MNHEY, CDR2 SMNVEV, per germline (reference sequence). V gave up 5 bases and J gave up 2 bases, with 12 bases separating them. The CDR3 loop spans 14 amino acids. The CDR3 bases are TGTGCCAGCAGTGCTAGAACTCTACAAGAGACCCAGTACTTC. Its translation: CASSARTLQETQYF.

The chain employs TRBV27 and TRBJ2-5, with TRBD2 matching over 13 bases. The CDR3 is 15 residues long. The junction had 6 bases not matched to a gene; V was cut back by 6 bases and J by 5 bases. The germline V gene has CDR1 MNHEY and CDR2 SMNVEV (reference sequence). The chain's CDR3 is CASSSGTSGAETQYF. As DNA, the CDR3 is TGTGCCAGCAGCTCCGGGACTAGCGGGGCGGAGACCCAGTACTTC.

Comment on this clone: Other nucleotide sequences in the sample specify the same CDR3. CDR3 sequence (DNA): TGTGCCAGCAGCTTGGGAGCGCGGGGGAACACCGGGGAGCTGTTTTTT. Its translation is CASSLGARGNTGELFF. This rearrangement joins TRBV5-4 to TRBJ2-2; possibly TRBD2 for D (6 bases). The CDR3 is made up of 16 amino acids. Deletions cut 0 bases from V and 1 base from J, with 10 bases between. The germline CDR1 and CDR2 sequences are SGHNT and YYREEE (reference sequence).

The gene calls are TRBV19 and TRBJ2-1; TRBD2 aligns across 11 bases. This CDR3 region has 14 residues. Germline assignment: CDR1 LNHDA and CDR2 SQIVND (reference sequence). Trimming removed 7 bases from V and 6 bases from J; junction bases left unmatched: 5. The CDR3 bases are TGTGCCAGTAATGAACTAGCGGGAGCCAATGAGCAGTTCTTC. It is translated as CASNELAGANEQFF.

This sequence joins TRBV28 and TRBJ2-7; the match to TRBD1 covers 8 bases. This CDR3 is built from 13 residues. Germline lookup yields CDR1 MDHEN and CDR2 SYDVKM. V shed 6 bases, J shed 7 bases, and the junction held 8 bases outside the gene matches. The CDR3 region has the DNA TGTGCCAGCAGACTTACAGGGGGATGGGAGCAGTACTTC. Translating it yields CASRLTGGWEQYF. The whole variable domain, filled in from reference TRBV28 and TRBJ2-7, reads DVKVTQSSRYLVKRTGEKVFLECVQDMDHENMFWYRQDPGLGLRLIYFSYDVKMKEKGDIPEGYSVSREKKERFSLILESASTNQTSMYLCASRLTGGWEQYFGPGTRLTVT.

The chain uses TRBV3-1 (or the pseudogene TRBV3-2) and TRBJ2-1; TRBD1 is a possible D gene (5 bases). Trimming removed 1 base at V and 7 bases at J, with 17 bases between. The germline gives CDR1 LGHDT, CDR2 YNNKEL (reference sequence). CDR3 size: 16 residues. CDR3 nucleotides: TGTGCCAGCAGCCAAGTGCAGAGCAATAAGGGGAATGAGCAGTTCTTC. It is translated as CASSQVQSNKGNEQFF.

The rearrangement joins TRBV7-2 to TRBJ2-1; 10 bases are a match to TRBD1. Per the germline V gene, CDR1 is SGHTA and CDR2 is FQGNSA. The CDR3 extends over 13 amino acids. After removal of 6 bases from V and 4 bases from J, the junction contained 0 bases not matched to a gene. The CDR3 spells CASRGQGYNEQFF. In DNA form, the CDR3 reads TGTGCCAGCAGGGGACAGGGGTACAATGAGCAGTTCTTC. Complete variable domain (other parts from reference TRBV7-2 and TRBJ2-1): GAGVSQSPSNKVTEKGKDVELRCDPISGHTALYWYRQSLGQGLEFLIYFQGNSAPDKSGLPSDRFSAERTGGSVSTLTIQRTQQEDSAVYLCASRGQGYNEQFFGPGTRLTVL.

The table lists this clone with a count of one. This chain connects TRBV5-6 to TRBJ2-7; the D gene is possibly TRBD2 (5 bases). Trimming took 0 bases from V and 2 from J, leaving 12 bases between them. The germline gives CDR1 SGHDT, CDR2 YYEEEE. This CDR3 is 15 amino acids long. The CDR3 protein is CASSLEGLKTYEQYF. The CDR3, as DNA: TGTGCCAGCAGCTTGGAAGGACTGAAGACCTACGAGCAGTACTTC.

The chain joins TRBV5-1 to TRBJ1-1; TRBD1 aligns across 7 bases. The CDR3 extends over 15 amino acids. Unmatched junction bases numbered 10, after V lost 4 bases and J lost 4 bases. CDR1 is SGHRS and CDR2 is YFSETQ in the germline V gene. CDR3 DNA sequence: TGCGCCAGCAGCCCCCGGGACAGTTACGGCACTGAAGCTTTCTTT. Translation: CASSPRDSYGTEAFF.

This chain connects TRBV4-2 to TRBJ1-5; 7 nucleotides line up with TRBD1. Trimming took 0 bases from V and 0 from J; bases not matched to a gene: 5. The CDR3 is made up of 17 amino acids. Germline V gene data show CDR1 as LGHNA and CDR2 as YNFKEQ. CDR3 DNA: TGTGCCAGCAGCCAAGATCGCGACAGGGCTAGCAATCAGCCCCAGCATTTT. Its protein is CASSQDRDRASNQPQHF.

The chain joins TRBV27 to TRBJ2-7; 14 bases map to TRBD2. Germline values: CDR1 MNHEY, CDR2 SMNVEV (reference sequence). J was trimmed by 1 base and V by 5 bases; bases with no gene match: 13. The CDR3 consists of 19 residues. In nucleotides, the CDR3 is TGTGCCAGCAGTCTACGACTAGCGGGGGGGCTGAATGGGTCCTACGAGCAGTACTTC. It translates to CASSLRLAGGLNGSYEQYF.

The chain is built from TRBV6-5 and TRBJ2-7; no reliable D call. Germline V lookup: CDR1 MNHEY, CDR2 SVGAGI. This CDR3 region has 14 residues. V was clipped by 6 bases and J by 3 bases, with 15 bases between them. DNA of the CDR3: TGTGCCAGCAGCCAGATTTCTACGAACTACGAGCAGTACTTC. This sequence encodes CASSQISTNYEQYF.

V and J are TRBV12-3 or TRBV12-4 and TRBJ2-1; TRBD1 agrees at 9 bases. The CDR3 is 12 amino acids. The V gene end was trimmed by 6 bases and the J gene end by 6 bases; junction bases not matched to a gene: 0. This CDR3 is CASRQGANEQFF. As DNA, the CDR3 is TGTGCCAGCAGACAGGGGGCCAATGAGCAGTTCTTC.

The CDR3 is CASSKARQGENIQYF. DNA for the CDR3: TGTGCCAGCAGCAAAGCAAGACAGGGGGAAAACATTCAGTACTTC. J is TRBJ2-4 and V is TRBV21-1; TRBD1, the D gene given by the table, was not confirmed from the DNA. TRBV21-1 constitutes a pseudogene. CDR3 length: 15 residues.

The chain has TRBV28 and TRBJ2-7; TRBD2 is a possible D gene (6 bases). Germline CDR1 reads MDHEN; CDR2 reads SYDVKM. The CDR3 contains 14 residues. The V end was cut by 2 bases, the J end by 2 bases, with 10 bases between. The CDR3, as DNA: TGTGCCAGCAGTTTAGGGGGGAAGGCCTACGAGCAGTACTTC. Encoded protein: CASSLGGKAYEQYF. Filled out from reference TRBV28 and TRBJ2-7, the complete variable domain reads DVKVTQSSRYLVKRTGEKVFLECVQDMDHENMFWYRQDPGLGLRLIYFSYDVKMKEKGDIPEGYSVSREKKERFSLILESASTNQTSMYLCASSLGGKAYEQYFGPGTRLTVT.

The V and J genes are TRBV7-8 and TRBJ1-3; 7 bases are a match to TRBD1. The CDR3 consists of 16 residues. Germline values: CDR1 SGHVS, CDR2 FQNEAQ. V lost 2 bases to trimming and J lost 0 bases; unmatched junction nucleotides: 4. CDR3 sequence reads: CASSLTGTVSGNTIYF. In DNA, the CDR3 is TGTGCCAGCAGCTTAACTGGGACAGTCTCTGGAAACACCATATATTTT.

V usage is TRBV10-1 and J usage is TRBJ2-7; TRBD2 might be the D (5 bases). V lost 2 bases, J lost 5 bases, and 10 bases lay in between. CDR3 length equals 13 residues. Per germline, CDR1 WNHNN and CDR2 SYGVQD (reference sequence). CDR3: CASSENQRNEQYF. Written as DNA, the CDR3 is TGCGCCAGCAGTGAGAATCAGCGGAACGAGCAGTACTTC.

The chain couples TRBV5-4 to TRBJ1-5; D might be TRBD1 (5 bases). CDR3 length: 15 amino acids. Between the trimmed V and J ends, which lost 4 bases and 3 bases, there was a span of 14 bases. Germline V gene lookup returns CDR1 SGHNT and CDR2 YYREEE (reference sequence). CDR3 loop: CASSRDGLPNQPQHF. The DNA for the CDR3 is TGTGCCAGCAGCCGGGACGGCCTTCCCAATCAGCCCCAGCATTTT.

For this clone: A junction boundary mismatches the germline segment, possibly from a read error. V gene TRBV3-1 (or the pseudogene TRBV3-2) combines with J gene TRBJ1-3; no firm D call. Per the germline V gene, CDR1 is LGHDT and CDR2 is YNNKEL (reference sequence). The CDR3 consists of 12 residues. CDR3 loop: CASSGLGSTIYF. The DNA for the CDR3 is TGTGCCAGCAGCGGCTTGGGAAGCACCATATATTTT.

The CDR3 loop is CASRLGQPNEQFF. The DNA of the CDR3 is TGTGCCAGCAGGTTGGGACAGCCCAATGAGCAGTTCTTC. V and J are TRBV28 and TRBJ2-1, with 7 nucleotides matching TRBD1. J was trimmed by 6 bases and V by 6 bases; bases with no gene match: 5. The germline CDR1 and CDR2 sequences are MDHEN and SYDVKM. The length of the CDR3 is 13 residues.

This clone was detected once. CDR3 residues: CASSGDRAPNAGEQFF. CDR3 sequence (DNA): TGTGCCAGCAGCGGCGACAGGGCCCCAAATGCGGGTGAGCAGTTCTTC. The chain recombines TRBV2 with TRBJ2-1; 7 positions match TRBD1. CDR3 length equals 16 residues. Germline V gene sequence: CDR1 SNHLY, CDR2 FYNNEI. V lost 6 bases, J lost 9 bases, and 17 bases stayed unmatched.